Listed below are T cell receptor beta chains from one sample, sequenced in a study of shared clonotypes between healthy human individuals. Produced via immunoSEQ multiplex PCR; TCRdb's table is partial and in-frame only. This sample has fewer than 400,000 clones, with approximately 79% found just once. The specimen sequenced was memory CD4+ T cells sorted from blood. The receptors here all came from a man aged 25 to 40 in good health. The CDR3 runs from the conserved cysteine through the conserved F or W. D genes are given only for firm matches. The size of a clone is reported for some rows only, either as once, few or many, or as a class for expanded clones.

clone_size j_call v_call d_call cdr3_aa cdr3_nt
. TRBJ2-1 TRBV7-8 . CASSLDRNPRARYNEQFF TGTGCCAGCAGCTTAGACCGTAACCCCAGGGCTCGTTACAATGAGCAGTTCTTC
. TRBJ2-7 TRBV11-2 . CASSLVAGGSSYEQYF TGTGCCAGCAGCTTAGTGGCAGGTGGGAGCTCCTACGAGCAGTACTTC
. TRBJ2-7 TRBV4-3 . CASSQGLYYEQYF TGCGCCAGCAGCCAAGGTCTATACTACGAGCAGTACTTC
. TRBJ2-7 TRBV6-1 . CASSRQGPAEQYF TGTGCCAGCAGTCGCCAGGGACCGGCCGAGCAGTACTTC
. TRBJ2-2 TRBV9 . CASSEAGSISSGELFF TGTGCCAGCAGCGAGGCGGGATCTATATCCTCCGGGGAGCTGTTTTTT
. TRBJ1-2 TRBV7-2 TRBD1 CARRQGDQAYGYTF TGTGCCAGGAGACAGGGGGACCAAGCCTATGGCTACACCTTC
. TRBJ2-7 TRBV5-1 TRBD1 CASSFGTGGRSYEQYF TGCGCCAGCAGCTTCGGGACAGGGGGCAGATCCTACGAGCAGTACTTC
few TRBJ2-4 TRBV30 TRBD1 CASSGAGGLGIQYF TGTGCCTCCTCCGGGGCAGGGGGTTTGGGCATTCAGTACTTC
. TRBJ2-1 TRBV7-9 . CASSNQQVGAVLDNEQFF TGTGCCAGCAGCAACCAACAGGTTGGGGCTGTGTTGGACAATGAGCAGTTCTTC
. TRBJ2-7 TRBV7-2 . CASSSTRMGEQYF TGTGCCAGCAGCTCCACTAGGATGGGCGAGCAGTACTTC
. TRBJ1-1 TRBV7-3 . CASSLTGGDTEAFF TGTGCCAGCAGCTTAACAGGAGGGGACACTGAAGCTTTCTTT
. TRBJ2-5 TRBV5-4 . CASSLFAGVETQYF TGTGCCAGCAGCTTGTTTGCTGGGGTAGAGACCCAGTACTTC
. TRBJ1-2 TRBV19 . CASSPTGTAIYGYTF TGTGCCAGTAGCCCTACCGGGACGGCCATCTATGGCTACACCTTC
. TRBJ2-1 TRBV7-6 . CASSFSEPLADHYNEQFF TGTGCCAGCAGCTTCTCAGAACCCCTCGCAGATCACTACAATGAGCAGTTCTTC
. TRBJ1-1 TRBV29-1 . CSVLEGNMNTEAFF TGCAGCGTATTGGAGGGAAACATGAACACTGAAGCTTTCTTT
. TRBJ2-3 TRBV30 TRBD2 CAWSSPLAGWGDTQYF TGTGCCTGGAGTTCCCCTCTAGCGGGCTGGGGAGATACGCAGTATTTT
. TRBJ2-3 TRBV10-3 TRBD2 CAISLAESVTDTQYF TGTGCCATCTCACTAGCGGAAAGCGTCACAGATACGCAGTATTTT
. TRBJ2-5 TRBV7-3 . CASSLTGQRKTQYF TGTGCCAGCAGCTTAACGGGCCAGAGAAAGACCCAGTACTTC
. TRBJ2-2 TRBV29-1 . CSVGERTDTGELFF TGCAGCGTTGGCGAGCGGACTGACACCGGGGAGCTGTTTTTT
. TRBJ2-5 TRBV27 . CASSYKGETQYF TGTGCCAGCAGTTATAAGGGAGAGACCCAGTACTTC
. TRBJ1-1 TRBV5-6 TRBD1 CASSLEGAGTVLSTEAFF TGTGCCAGCAGCTTGGAAGGCGCCGGGACAGTCTTGAGCACTGAAGCTTTCTTT
few TRBJ1-1 TRBV28 . CASSLLVNTEAFF TGTGCCAGCAGTCTATTGGTGAACACTGAAGCTTTCTTT
. TRBJ2-1 TRBV11-2 TRBD2 CASRSLAGRSYNEQFF TGTGCCAGCAGATCTTTAGCGGGCCGCTCCTACAATGAGCAGTTCTTC
. TRBJ2-7 TRBV11-2 TRBD2 CASSLTGLDDYEQYF TGTGCCAGCAGCTTAACGGGACTAGACGACTACGAGCAGTACTTC